Shown below are 31 T cell receptor beta chains from a single sample sequenced in a study of cytomegalovirus exposure and HLA in healthy donors (dated by TCRdb to the late 2010s). Libraries came from the immunoSEQ multiplex PCR assay. The multiplex PCR relied on a mix of 60 forward primers for TCR Vbeta segments and 13 reverse primers for TCR Jbeta segments. As stored in TCRdb, this immuneACCESS dataset retains in-frame rearrangements with V and J assigned. A fraction of the clones does not appear; measured against another copy, unresolved V genes explain less than half of the discrepancy, and the remainder lacks a known reason. Recorded for this sample are 100,000 to 150,000 clones; about four fifths of them occurred a single time. 3.6% of the sample comes from the top ten. The specimen sequenced was PBMCs. The source of these receptors is a woman between 40 and 55 years old in good health and CMV-seropositive.

The chain has TRBV4-1 and TRBJ2-7; 12 positions agree with TRBD2. This CDR3 region has 15 residues. Germline CDR1 and CDR2: MGHRA and YSYEKL. V was pared by 3 bases and J by 4 bases, with 4 bases of the junction left unmatched. CDR3 loop: CASSQGLAGPYEQYF. The DNA of the CDR3 is TGCGCCAGCAGCCAGGGACTAGCGGGTCCTTACGAGCAGTACTTC.

This rearrangement joins TRBV6-6 to TRBJ2-1, with 9 nucleotides matching TRBD2. There are 14 residues in the CDR3. J was trimmed by 1 base and V by 8 bases; bases with no gene match: 3. From germline, CDR1 is MNHNY and CDR2 SVGAGI (reference sequence). The DNA for the CDR3 is TGTGCCAGCCTTAGCGGGAGTTCCTACAATGAGCAGTTCTTC. This encodes CASLSGSSYNEQFF.

Of note for this clone: Within the sample, other DNA sequences also encode this same CDR3. This chain connects TRBV6-5 to TRBJ1-4; perhaps TRBD1 as D (5 bases). This CDR3 is 13 amino acids long. Germline assignment: CDR1 MNHEY and CDR2 SVGAGI. Trimming took off 5 bases at V and 3 bases at J, with 7 bases between the two ends. The CDR3 nucleotides read TGTGCCAGCAGTCGACAGTCTAATGAAAAACTGTTTTTT. Translating gives CASSRQSNEKLFF.

This sequence joins TRBV6-1 and TRBJ1-3; D uncertain. CDR1 and CDR2 (germline): MNHNS, SASEGT. There are 11 residues in the CDR3. Trimming cost V 7 bases and J 4 bases, with 5 bases left between them. CDR3 DNA: TGTGCCAGCATTATGGGAAACACCATATATTTT. The encoded protein is CASIMGNTIYF.

In its sample, this clone was seen a few times. The J gene is TRBJ1-4, the V gene TRBV2; D gene uncertain. This CDR3 is 11 amino acids long. Germline CDR1 SNHLY, CDR2 FYNNEI. V was trimmed by 4 bases and J by 6 bases, leaving 3 bases between them. The CDR3 DNA reads as TGTGCCAGCAGTGCAGATGAAAAACTGTTTTTT. It is translated as CASSADEKLFF.

This sequence joins TRBV9 and TRBJ1-5; D gene unclear. Between the trimmed V and J ends, which lost 2 bases and 9 bases, there was a span of 15 bases. Germline loops: CDR1 SGDLS, CDR2 YYNGEE. This CDR3 has 14 amino acids. CDR3 DNA: TGTGCCAGCAGCGTTCAAGGAGGTTTCGGGCCCCAGCATTTT. This codes for CASSVQGGFGPQHF. Together with reference TRBV9 and TRBJ1-5, the CDR3 gives the full variable domain: DSGVTQTPKHLITATGQRVTLRCSPRSGDLSVYWYQQSLDQGLQFLIQYYNGEERAKGNILERFSAQQFPDLHSELNLSSLELGDSALYFCASSVQGGFGPQHFGDGTRLSIL.

This chain joins TRBV4-2 and TRBJ2-3; D is perhaps TRBD2 (5 bases). Germline CDR1 reads LGHNA; CDR2 reads YNFKEQ. Trimming left V 6 bases short and J 0 bases short, with 13 bases between. The CDR3 has 15 residues. The CDR3 loop reads CASSEGPPSTDTQYF. CDR3 DNA: TGTGCCAGCAGTGAGGGTCCCCCAAGCACAGATACGCAGTATTTT.

The genes are TRBV30 and TRBJ1-1; D not certain. The CDR3 is 16 amino acids. In germline, CDR1 is GTSNPN, CDR2 SVGIG (reference sequence). V dropped 0 bases and J dropped 7 bases, with 21 bases sitting between them. CDR3 DNA sequence: TGTGCCTGGAGTGTACTGGGCCCTGTGTCTGTCAGTGAAGCTTTCTTT. Translation: CAWSVLGPVSVSEAFF.

The rearrangement joins TRBV5-1 to TRBJ1-1, with 7 bases lining up with TRBD1. Germline values: CDR1 SGHRS, CDR2 YFSETQ. The CDR3 extends over 14 amino acids. The V and J ends lost 1 base and 5 bases, in that order; junction bases with no gene match: 5. CDR3 nucleotide sequence: TGCGCCAGCAGCTTGCGGCAGGGGGGAACTGAAGCTTTCTTT. Translating gives CASSLRQGGTEAFF.

This clone was seen a single time. As DNA, the CDR3 is TGTGCCAGCAGCGTAGCCCCCAGCGCGGGCCAAACTAACTATGGCTACACCTTC. Translating it yields CASSVAPSAGQTNYGYTF. This chain uses TRBV9 with TRBJ1-2; D is undetermined. The CDR3 loop spans 18 amino acids. The V gene's germline CDR1 is SGDLS and CDR2 YYNGEE. V was shortened by 0 bases and J by 0 bases, with 18 bases between the two germline ends.

This sequence joins TRBV19 and TRBJ2-7, with 8 positions matching TRBD2. The CDR3 is 15 amino acids. The V gene end was trimmed by 7 bases and the J gene end by 2 bases; junction bases not matched to a gene: 10. Germline V gene data show CDR1 as LNHDA and CDR2 as SQIVND (reference sequence). The CDR3 nucleotides are TGTGCCAGTACCCCAGGATCGGGAGGGCCCTACGAGCAGTACTTC. This gives the protein CASTPGSGGPYEQYF.

The chain recombines TRBV15 with TRBJ1-2; a possible D gene is TRBD1 (6 bases). Germline loops: CDR1 LNHNV, CDR2 YYDKDF (reference sequence). This CDR3 is 14 amino acids long. Trimming removed 5 bases from V and 6 bases from J, with 16 bases in between. As DNA, the CDR3 is TGTGCCACCAGCGGATTCGGACAGCTGAATGGCTACACCTTC. This gives the protein CATSGFGQLNGYTF. The whole variable domain, remainder taken from reference TRBV15 and TRBJ1-2, is DAMVIQNPRYQVTQFGKPVTLSCSQTLNHNVMYWYQQKSSQAPKLLFHYYDKDFNNEADTPDNFQSRRPNTSFCFLDIRSPGLGDTAMYLCATSGFGQLNGYTFGSGTRLTVV.

The CDR3 sequence: CASSFGTGGAEQYF. CDR3 nucleotides: TGCGCCAGCAGCTTCGGGACAGGGGGCGCAGAGCAGTACTTC. This chain links TRBV5-1 with TRBJ2-7, with 12 bases that match TRBD1. The CDR3 is 14 residues long. V lost 2 bases, J lost 7 bases, and 4 bases stayed unmatched. CDR1 and CDR2 from the germline V gene are SGHRS and YFSETQ.

The chain combines TRBV4-1 with TRBJ2-4, with 7 bases identical to TRBD2. V lost 1 base and J lost 12; bases outside the gene matches: 9. This CDR3 has 14 amino acids. The germline CDR1 and CDR2 sequences are MGHRA and YSYEKL. The CDR3: CASSQVAGVPGQYF. The DNA of the CDR3 is TGCGCCAGCAGCCAAGTGGCGGGGGTCCCGGGTCAGTACTTC.

The chain is built from TRBV5-1 and TRBJ2-7; 9 bases map to TRBD1. The V gene's germline CDR1 is SGHRS and CDR2 YFSETQ. This CDR3 spans 13 amino acids. V lost 7 bases, J lost 7 bases, and 9 bases stayed unmatched. The CDR3 bases are TGCGCCAGCCGCGTACAGGGGGCTGAAGAGCAGTACTTC. This sequence encodes CASRVQGAEEQYF.

The genes are TRBV5-1 and TRBJ1-2; D remains ambiguous. CDR1 is SGHRS, CDR2 YFSETQ, per germline. Trimming took 0 bases from V and 8 from J, leaving 11 bases between them. There are 13 residues in the CDR3. CDR3 sequence reads: CASSLGAGRGYTF. The CDR3 DNA reads as TGCGCCAGCAGCTTGGGGGCAGGCCGCGGCTACACCTTC.

The chain employs TRBV4-3 and TRBJ2-1; no definite D call. Between the trimmed V and J ends, which lost 1 base and 0 bases, there was a span of 13 bases. CDR3 length equals 17 residues. CDR1 LGHNA and CDR2 YSLEER come from the germline V gene. CDR3 in amino acids: CASSQGSQRSSYNEQFF. The CDR3 DNA sequence: TGCGCCAGCAGCCAAGGGAGCCAGCGAAGCTCCTACAATGAGCAGTTCTTC.

This chain uses TRBV7-2 with TRBJ2-1, with a possible D match to TRBD1 (5 bases). Germline lookup yields CDR1 SGHTA and CDR2 FQGNSA. This CDR3 has 15 amino acids. Trimming stripped 3 bases from V and 9 bases from J, with 18 bases between. The CDR3 DNA sequence: TGTGCCAGCAGCTTGGCCAGGTGGGGCATAGGTGAGCAGTTCTTC. It yields the protein CASSLARWGIGEQFF.

CDR3 nucleotide sequence: TGCGCCAGCAGCCAAGTGGCTAGCGGGGTGATTATTGGCAATGAGCAGTTCTTC. Encoded protein: CASSQVASGVIIGNEQFF. The chain combines TRBV4-1 with TRBJ2-1, with 9 bases matching TRBD2. CDR3 length: 18 residues. The germline V gene has CDR1 MGHRA and CDR2 YSYEKL. V shed 1 base and J 6 bases; nucleotides not matched to a gene: 13.

This clone came up a few times. The chain employs TRBV19 and TRBJ2-5, with 9 bases fitting TRBD2. After removal of 3 bases from V and 4 bases from J, the junction contained 15 bases not matched to a gene. Germline-derived CDR1 and CDR2 are LNHDA and SQIVND (reference sequence). This CDR3 has 18 residues. The CDR3, as DNA: TGTGCCAGTAGTATGGCTCGACTAGCGGAAACACCTGGAGAGACCCAGTACTTC. Translating gives CASSMARLAETPGETQYF.

This clone showed up just a few times. The chain combines TRBV7-2 with TRBJ2-2, with 8 bases identical to TRBD1. In germline, CDR1 is SGHTA, CDR2 FQGNSA. V shed 5 bases, J shed 7 bases, and the junction held 9 bases outside the gene matches. The CDR3 spans 15 residues. The CDR3 is CASSTRQGTVGELFF. CDR3 in DNA: TGTGCCAGCAGCACTCGACAGGGGACGGTCGGGGAGCTGTTTTTT.

The rearrangement links TRBV28 to TRBJ2-2; 9 bases are shared with TRBD1. The CDR3 totals 16 residues. After removal of 8 bases from V and 7 bases from J, the junction contained 14 bases not matched to a gene. CDR1 and CDR2 (germline): MDHEN, SYDVKM. CDR3 sequence: CASGSRGQGGYGELFF. CDR3 bases: TGTGCCAGCGGATCAAGGGGACAGGGTGGTTACGGGGAGCTGTTTTTT.

This chain joins TRBV5-6 and TRBJ2-1; 8 bases are shared with TRBD2. The germline gives CDR1 SGHDT, CDR2 YYEEEE. The CDR3 runs to 15 residues. V trimming: 1 base; J trimming: 10 bases; junction bases outside the gene matches: 10. The CDR3 DNA is TGTGCCAGCAGCTTGAGGGGCGGGGGGCTTGGGGAGCAGTTCTTC. Amino acids: CASSLRGGGLGEQFF.

The chain uses TRBV7-9 and TRBJ1-5; no clear D gene. This CDR3 is built from 12 residues. The germline V gene encodes CDR1 SEHNR and CDR2 FQNEAQ (reference sequence). V lost 1 base and J 7 bases, leaving 5 bases between the germline ends. As DNA, the CDR3 is TGTGCCAGCAGCTTAGAAATACAGCCCCAGCATTTT. It specifies CASSLEIQPQHF.

The chain couples TRBV7-3 to TRBJ2-1, with 14 bases identical to TRBD2. The CDR3 extends over 19 amino acids. The trim removed 4 bases at V and 1 base at J, leaving 9 bases unmatched. CDR1 SGHTA and CDR2 FQGTGA come from the germline V gene. DNA for the CDR3: TGTGCCAGCAGCTCACCGGGACTAGCGGGAGACAGGTCCTACAATGAGCAGTTCTTC. Its protein product is CASSSPGLAGDRSYNEQFF.

This clone was observed once. V usage is TRBV6-1 and J usage is TRBJ2-7; 13 positions match TRBD2. The V segment lost 4 bases and the J segment 2 bases; nucleotides outside the gene matches: 2. This CDR3 comprises 15 residues. Germline V lookup: CDR1 MNHNS, CDR2 SASEGT. In DNA, the CDR3 is TGTGCCAGCAGTGCCGGACTAGCGGGAGCCTACGAGCAGTACTTC. This translates into CASSAGLAGAYEQYF.

The chain links TRBV13 to TRBJ2-7; TRBD2 matches at 8 bases. The germline gives CDR1 PRHDT, CDR2 FYEKMQ (reference sequence). This CDR3 is built from 14 residues. J gave up 4 bases and V 2 bases, and 4 bases lay outside the gene matches. In nucleotides, the CDR3 is TGTGCCAGCAGCTTAATGCGGGAGGTATACGAGCAGTACTTC. Translating it yields CASSLMREVYEQYF.

The chain recombines TRBV7-2 with TRBJ2-1; 10 positions agree with TRBD2. V dropped 1 base and J dropped 1; count of bases not matched to a gene: 1. This CDR3 is built from 16 residues. Germline loops: CDR1 SGHTA, CDR2 FQGNSA. This CDR3 is CASSLGLAGSYNEQFF. The CDR3 DNA is TGTGCCAGCAGCTTAGGACTAGCGGGTTCCTACAATGAGCAGTTCTTC.

The chain is built from TRBV27 and TRBJ2-2; 10 positions match TRBD2. The J segment lost 6 bases and the V segment lost 7 bases, leaving 8 bases of the junction unmatched. Germline-derived CDR1 and CDR2 are MNHEY and SMNVEV (reference sequence). The CDR3 has 15 residues. The CDR3, as DNA: TGTGCCAGCAACCTAAGAGCGGGAGGGGCCGGGGAGCTGTTTTTT. This translates into CASNLRAGGAGELFF.

The V call is TRBV6-1, the J call TRBJ2-3; possible D gene TRBD2, 7 bases. Germline-derived CDR1 and CDR2 are MNHNS and SASEGT. The germline V and J ends were trimmed by 3 bases and 2 bases, with 18 bases remaining between them. CDR3 length: 17 amino acids. The CDR3 reads CASSDPWGGAVTDTQYF. The CDR3 bases are TGTGCCAGCAGTGACCCTTGGGGGGGGGCAGTCACAGATACGCAGTATTTT.

The V and J genes are TRBV4-3 and TRBJ2-1, with TRBD2 matching over 8 bases. CDR3 size: 17 residues. Germline lookup yields CDR1 LGHNA and CDR2 YSLEER. V was clipped by 1 base and J by 4 bases; unmatched bases: 9. The CDR3 DNA reads as TGCGCCAGCAGCCAAGGGGTAGTAGCGGGAAAATACAATGAGCAGTTCTTC. Its protein product is CASSQGVVAGKYNEQFF.